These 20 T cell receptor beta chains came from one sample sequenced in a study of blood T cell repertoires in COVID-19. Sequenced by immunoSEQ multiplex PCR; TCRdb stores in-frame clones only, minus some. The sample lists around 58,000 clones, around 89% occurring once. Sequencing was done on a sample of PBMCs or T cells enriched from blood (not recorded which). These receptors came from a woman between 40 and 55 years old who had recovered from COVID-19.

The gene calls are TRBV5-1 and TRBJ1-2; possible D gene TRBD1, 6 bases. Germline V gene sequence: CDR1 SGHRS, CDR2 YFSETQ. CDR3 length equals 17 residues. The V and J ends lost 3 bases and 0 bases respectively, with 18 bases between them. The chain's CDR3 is CASSWESRDTPNYGYTF. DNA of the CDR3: TGCGCCAGCAGCTGGGAGTCCCGGGACACTCCTAACTATGGCTACACCTTC.

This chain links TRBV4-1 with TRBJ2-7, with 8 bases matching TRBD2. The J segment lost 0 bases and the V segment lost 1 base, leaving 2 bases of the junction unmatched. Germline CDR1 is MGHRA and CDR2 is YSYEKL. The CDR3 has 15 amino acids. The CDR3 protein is CASSQAGGLSYEQYF. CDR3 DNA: TGCGCCAGCAGCCAAGCGGGGGGGCTCTCCTACGAGCAGTACTTC.

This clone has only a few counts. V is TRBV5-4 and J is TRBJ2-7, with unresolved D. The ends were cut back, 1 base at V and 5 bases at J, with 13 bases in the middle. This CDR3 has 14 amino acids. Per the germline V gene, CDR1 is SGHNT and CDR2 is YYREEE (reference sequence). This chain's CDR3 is CASSLLSSVNEQYF. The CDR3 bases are TGTGCCAGCAGCTTGTTGTCAAGCGTCAACGAGCAGTACTTC. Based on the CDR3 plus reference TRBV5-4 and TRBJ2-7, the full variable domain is ETGVTQSPTHLIKTRGQQVTLRCSSQSGHNTVSWYQQALGQGPQFIFQYYREEENGRGNFPPRFSGLQFPNYSSELNVNALELDDSALYLCASSLLSSVNEQYFGPGTRLTVT.

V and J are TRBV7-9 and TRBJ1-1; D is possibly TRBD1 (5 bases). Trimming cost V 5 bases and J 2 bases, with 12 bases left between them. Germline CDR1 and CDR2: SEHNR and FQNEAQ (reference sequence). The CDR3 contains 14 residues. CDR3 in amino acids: CASSRIQVNTEAFF. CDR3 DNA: TGTGCCAGCAGCAGGATACAGGTCAACACTGAAGCTTTCTTT.

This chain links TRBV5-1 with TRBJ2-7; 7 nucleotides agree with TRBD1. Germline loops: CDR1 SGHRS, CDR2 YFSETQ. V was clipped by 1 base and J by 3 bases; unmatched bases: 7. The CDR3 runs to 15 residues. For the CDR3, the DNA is TGCGCCAGCAGCTTGACAGGGGACGTACTCTACGAGCAGTACTTC. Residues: CASSLTGDVLYEQYF. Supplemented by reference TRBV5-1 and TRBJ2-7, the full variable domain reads KAGVTQTPRYLIKTRGQQVTLSCSPISGHRSVSWYQQTPGQGLQFLFEYFSETQRNKGNFPGRFSGRQFSNSRSEMNVSTLELGDSALYLCASSLTGDVLYEQYFGPGTRLTVT.

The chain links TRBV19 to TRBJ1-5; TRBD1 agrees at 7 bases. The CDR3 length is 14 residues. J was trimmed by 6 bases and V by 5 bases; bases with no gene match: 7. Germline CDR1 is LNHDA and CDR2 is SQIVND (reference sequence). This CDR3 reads CASSFPGGGQPQHF. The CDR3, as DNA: TGTGCCAGTAGTTTTCCAGGGGGTGGTCAGCCCCAGCATTTT.

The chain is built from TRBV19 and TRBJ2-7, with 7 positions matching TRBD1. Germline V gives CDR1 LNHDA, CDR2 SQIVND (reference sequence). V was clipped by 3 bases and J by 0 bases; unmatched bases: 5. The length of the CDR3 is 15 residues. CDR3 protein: CASSMGGTASYEQYF. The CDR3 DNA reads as TGTGCCAGTAGTATGGGTGGGACAGCCTCCTACGAGCAGTACTTC.

CDR3 protein: CASSDAGLGNTEAFF. The CDR3 DNA reads TGTGCCAGCAGTGATGCGGGGCTGGGGAACACTGAAGCTTTCTTT. The V and J genes are TRBV2 and TRBJ1-1; TRBD1 is a possible D gene (5 bases). From germline, CDR1 is SNHLY and CDR2 FYNNEI. The CDR3 has 15 amino acids. Trimming removed 3 bases from V and 1 base from J, with 12 bases in between. The full variable domain, rest sourced from reference TRBV2 and TRBJ1-1, is EPEVTQTPSHQVTQMGQEVILRCVPISNHLYFYWYRQILGQKVEFLVSFYNNEISEKSEIFDDQFSVERPDGSNFTLKIRSTKLEDSAMYFCASSDAGLGNTEAFFGQGTRLTVV.

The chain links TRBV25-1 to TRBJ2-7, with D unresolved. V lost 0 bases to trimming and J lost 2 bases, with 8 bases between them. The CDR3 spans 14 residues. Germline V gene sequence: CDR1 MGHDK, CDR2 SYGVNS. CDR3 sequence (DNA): TGTGCCAGCAGTGAATACCTCGGTCCCTACGAGCAGTACTTC. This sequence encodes CASSEYLGPYEQYF.

The CDR3 reads CASSPLHRDSPLHF. The CDR3 DNA reads TGTGCCAGCAGCCCTCTTCACAGGGATTCACCCCTCCACTTT. V usage is TRBV3-1 (or the pseudogene TRBV3-2) and J usage is TRBJ1-6; D is possibly TRBD1 (6 bases). Trimming took off 4 bases at V and 8 bases at J, with 12 bases between the two ends. CDR1 and CDR2 (germline): LGHDT, YNNKEL (reference sequence). This CDR3 is built from 14 residues.

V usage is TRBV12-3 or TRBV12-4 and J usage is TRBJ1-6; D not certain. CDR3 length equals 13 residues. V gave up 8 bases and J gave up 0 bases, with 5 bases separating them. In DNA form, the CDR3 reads TGTGCCAGCTCTAGCTCCTATAATTCACCCCTCCACTTT. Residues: CASSSSYNSPLHF.

The CDR3, as DNA: TGTGCCAGCAGTGAGTGGAACACCATATATTTT. It yields the protein CASSEWNTIYF. The chain carries TRBV12-3 or TRBV12-4 and TRBJ1-3; D call uncertain. The CDR3 spans 11 residues. The ends were cut back, 5 bases at V and 7 bases at J, with 6 bases in the middle.

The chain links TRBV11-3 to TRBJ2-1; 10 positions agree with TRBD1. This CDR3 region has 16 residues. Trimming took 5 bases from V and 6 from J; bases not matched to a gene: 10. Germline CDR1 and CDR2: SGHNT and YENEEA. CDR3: CASSPRGQGFFNEQFF. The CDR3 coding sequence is TGTGCCAGCAGCCCGCGGGGACAGGGGTTCTTCAATGAGCAGTTCTTC. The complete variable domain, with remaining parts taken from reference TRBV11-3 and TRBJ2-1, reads EAGVVQSPRYKIIEKKQPVAFWCNPISGHNTLYWYLQNLGQGPELLIRYENEEAVDDSQLPKDRFSAERLKGVDSTLKIQPAELGDSAVYLCASSPRGQGFFNEQFFGPGTRLTVL.

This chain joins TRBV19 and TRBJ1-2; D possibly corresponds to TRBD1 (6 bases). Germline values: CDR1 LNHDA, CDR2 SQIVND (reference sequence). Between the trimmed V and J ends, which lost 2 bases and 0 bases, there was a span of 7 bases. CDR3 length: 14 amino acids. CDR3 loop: CASSIRQANYGYTF. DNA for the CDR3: TGTGCCAGTAGTATAAGACAGGCTAACTATGGCTACACCTTC.

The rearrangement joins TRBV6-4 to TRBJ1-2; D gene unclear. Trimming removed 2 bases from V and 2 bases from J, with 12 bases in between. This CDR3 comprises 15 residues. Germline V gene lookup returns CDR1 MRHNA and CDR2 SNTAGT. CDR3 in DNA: TGTGCCAGCAGTGACACCGGGGTGGGGAACTATGGCTACACCTTC. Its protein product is CASSDTGVGNYGYTF.

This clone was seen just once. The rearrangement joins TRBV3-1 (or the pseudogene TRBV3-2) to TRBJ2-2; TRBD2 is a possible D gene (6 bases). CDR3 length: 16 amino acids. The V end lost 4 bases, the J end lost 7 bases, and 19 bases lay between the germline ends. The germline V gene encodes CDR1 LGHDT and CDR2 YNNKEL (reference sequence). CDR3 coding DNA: TGTGCCAGCAGCCCCCCGGGTAGGACTAAAGACGGGGAGCTGTTTTTT. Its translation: CASSPPGRTKDGELFF.

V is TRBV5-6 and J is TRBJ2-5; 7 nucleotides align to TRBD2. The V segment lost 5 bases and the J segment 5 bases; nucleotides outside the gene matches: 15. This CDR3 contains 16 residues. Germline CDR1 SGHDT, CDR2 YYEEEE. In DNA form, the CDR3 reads TGTGCCAGCAGTTCCGGGGTAGCGGGCCCTGGGGAGACCCAGTACTTC. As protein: CASSSGVAGPGETQYF.

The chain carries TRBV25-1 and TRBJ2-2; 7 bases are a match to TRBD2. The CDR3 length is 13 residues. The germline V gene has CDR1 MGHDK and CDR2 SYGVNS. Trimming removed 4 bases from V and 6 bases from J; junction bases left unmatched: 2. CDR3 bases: TGTGCCAGCAGTGGGGCGGGGGCCGGGGAGCTGTTTTTT. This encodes CASSGAGAGELFF.

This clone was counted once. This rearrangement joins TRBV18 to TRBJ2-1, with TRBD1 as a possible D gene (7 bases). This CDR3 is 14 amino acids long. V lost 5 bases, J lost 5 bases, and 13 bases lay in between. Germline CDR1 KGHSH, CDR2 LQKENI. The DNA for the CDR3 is TGTGCCAGCTCAGCGGGACAGTATGACAATGAGCAGTTCTTC. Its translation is CASSAGQYDNEQFF.

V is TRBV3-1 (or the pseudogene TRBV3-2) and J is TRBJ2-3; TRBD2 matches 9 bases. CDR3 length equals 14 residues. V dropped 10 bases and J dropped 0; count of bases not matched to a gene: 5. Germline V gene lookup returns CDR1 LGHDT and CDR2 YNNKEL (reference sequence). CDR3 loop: CATKTSGSTDTQYF. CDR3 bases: TGTGCCACTAAGACTAGCGGAAGCACAGATACGCAGTATTTT.